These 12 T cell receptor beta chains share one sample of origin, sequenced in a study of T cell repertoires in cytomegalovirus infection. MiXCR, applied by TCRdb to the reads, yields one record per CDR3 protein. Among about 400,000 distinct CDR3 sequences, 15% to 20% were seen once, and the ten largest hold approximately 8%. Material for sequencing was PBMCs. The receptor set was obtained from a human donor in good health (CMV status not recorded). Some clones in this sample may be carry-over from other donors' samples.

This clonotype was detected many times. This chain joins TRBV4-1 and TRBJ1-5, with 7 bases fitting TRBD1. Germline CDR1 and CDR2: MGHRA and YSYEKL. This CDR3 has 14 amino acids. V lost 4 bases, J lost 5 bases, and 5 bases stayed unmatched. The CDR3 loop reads CASSPGQIYQPQHF. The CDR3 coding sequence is TGCGCCAGCAGCCCGGGACAGATCTATCAGCCCCAGCATTTT.

For the CDR3, the DNA is TGTGCCAGCAGTCCGCGCGGGTTGTGGGGACAGGGAGGAACTGAAGCTTTCTTT. This sequence encodes CASSPRGLWGQGGTEAFF. V usage is TRBV12-3 or TRBV12-4 and J usage is TRBJ1-1; 9 nucleotides align to TRBD1. The CDR3 contains 18 residues. J gave up 5 bases and V 5 bases, and 18 bases lay outside the gene matches.

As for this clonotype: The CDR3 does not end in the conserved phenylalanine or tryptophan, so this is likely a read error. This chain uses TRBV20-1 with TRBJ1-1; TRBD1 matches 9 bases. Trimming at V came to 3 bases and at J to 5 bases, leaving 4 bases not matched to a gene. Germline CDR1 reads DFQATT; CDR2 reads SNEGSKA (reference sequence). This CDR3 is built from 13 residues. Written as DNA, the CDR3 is TGCAGTGCTAGTGGGACAGGGTGGACTGAAGCTTTCTTA. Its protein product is CSASGTGWTEAFL.

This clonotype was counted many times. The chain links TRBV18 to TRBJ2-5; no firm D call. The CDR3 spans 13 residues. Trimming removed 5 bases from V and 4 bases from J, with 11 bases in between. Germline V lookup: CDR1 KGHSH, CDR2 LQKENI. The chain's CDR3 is CASSEAERETQYF. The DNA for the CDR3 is TGTGCCAGCTCAGAAGCCGAGCGAGAGACCCAGTACTTC.

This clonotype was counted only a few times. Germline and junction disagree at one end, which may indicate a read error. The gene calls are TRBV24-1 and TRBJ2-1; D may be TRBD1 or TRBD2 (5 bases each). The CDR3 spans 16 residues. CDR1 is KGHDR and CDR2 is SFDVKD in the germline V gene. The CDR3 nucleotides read TGTGCCACCAGTGATTTGAGGGACGACCCCCTGGCAGGGAAAATCTTC. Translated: CATSDLRDDPLAGKIF.

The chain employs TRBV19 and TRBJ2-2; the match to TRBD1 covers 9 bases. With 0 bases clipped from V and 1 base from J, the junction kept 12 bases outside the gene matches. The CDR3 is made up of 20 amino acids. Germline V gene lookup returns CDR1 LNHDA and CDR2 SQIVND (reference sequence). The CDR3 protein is CASSIETGGLVSWNTGELFF. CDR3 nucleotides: TGTGCCAGTAGTATAGAGACAGGGGGTTTGGTATCGTGGAACACCGGGGAGCTGTTTTTT.

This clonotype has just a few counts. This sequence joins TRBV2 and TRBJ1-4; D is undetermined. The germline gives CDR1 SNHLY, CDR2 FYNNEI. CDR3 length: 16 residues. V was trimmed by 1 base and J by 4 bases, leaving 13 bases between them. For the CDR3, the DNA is TGTGCCAGCAGTGAAGGGGTGGGCGGAAATAATGAAAAACTGTTTTTT. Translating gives CASSEGVGGNNEKLFF.

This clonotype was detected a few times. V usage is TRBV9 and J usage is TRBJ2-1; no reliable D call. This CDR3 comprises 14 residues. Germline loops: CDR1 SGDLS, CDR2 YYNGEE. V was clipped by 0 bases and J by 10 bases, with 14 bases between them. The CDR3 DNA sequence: TGTGCCAGCAGCGTAGAGTGGGGTTTTTTCGAGCAGTTCTTC. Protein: CASSVEWGFFEQFF.

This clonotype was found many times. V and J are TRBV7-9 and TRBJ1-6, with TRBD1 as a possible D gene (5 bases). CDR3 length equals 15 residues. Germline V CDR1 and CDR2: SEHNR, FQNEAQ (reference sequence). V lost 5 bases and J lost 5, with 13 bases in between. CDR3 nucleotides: TGTGCCAGCAGCCTTGGGGCGGCTGATAATTCACCCCTCCACTTT. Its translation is CASSLGAADNSPLHF.

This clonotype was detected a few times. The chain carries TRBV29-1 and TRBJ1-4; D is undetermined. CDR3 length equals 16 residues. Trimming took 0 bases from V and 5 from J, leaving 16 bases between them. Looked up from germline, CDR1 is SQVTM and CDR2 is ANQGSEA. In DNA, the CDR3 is TGCAGCGTTGAAGATCAATCCGGACGGTCGAATGAAAAACTGTTTTTT. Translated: CSVEDQSGRSNEKLFF.

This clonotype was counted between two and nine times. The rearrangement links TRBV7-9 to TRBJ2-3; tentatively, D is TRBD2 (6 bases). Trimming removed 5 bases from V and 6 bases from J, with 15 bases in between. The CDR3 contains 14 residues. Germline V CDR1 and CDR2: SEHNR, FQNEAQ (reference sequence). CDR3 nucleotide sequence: TGTGCCAGCAGCCGCCGAGCGGGTCCGGATACGCAGTATTTT. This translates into CASSRRAGPDTQYF.

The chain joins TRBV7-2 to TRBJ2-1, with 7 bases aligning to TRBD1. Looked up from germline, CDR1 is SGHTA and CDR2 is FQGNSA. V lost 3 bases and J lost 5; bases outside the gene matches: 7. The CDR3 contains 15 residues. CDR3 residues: CASSFQGVINNEQFF. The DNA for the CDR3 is TGTGCCAGCAGCTTTCAGGGGGTGATAAACAATGAGCAGTTCTTC.